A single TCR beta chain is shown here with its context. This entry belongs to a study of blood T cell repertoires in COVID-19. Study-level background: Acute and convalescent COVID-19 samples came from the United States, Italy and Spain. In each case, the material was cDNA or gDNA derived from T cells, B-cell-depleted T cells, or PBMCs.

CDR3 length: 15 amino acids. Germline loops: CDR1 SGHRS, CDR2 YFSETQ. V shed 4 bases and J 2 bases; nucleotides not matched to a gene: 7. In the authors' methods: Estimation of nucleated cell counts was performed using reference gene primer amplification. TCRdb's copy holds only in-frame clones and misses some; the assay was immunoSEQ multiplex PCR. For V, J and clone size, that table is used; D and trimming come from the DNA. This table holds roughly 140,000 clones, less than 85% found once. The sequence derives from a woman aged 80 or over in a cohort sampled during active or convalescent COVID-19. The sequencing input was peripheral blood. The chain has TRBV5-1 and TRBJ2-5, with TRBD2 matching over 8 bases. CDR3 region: CASSHSGGSQETQYF. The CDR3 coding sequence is TGCGCCAGCAGCCACAGCGGGGGTTCGCAAGAGACCCAGTACTTC. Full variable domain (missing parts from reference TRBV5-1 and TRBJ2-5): KAGVTQTPRYLIKTRGQQVTLSCSPISGHRSVSWYQQTPGQGLQFLFEYFSETQRNKGNFPGRFSGRQFSNSRSEMNVSTLELGDSALYLCASSHSGGSQETQYFGPGTRLLVL.